This TCR beta chain emerged from a study of T cell responses to AZD1222 COVID-19 vaccine. Produced via immunoSEQ multiplex PCR; TCRdb's table is partial and in-frame only. Here the sample spans approximately 100,000 clones, over 70% being singletons. CDR1 and CDR2 (germline): LGHNA, YSLEER. After removal of 1 base from V and 2 bases from J, the junction contained 2 bases not matched to a gene. CDR3 length: 15 amino acids. This material consisted of peripheral blood, taken on day 0 of AZD1222 vaccination. The sequence was collected from an adult in good health. The chain links TRBV4-3 to TRBJ2-1, with 7 nucleotides matching TRBD2. The CDR3 DNA sequence: TGCGCCAGCAGCCAAGGCGGGGGAGCCTACAATGAGCAGTTCTTC. Its protein is CASSQGGGAYNEQFF.